This T cell receptor beta chain was identified in a study of T cell responses to AZD1222 COVID-19 vaccine (dated by TCRdb to 2020 to 2023). As for the study more broadly: A total of 233 trial participants underwent TCR sequencing, of whom around 200 received two doses of AZD1222 and about 25 received two doses of the MenACWY control vaccine. Trial participants were enrolled into age subgroups of 18-55, 56-69 and 70-plus years, which contained approximately 150, 28 and 58 TCR-sequenced participants, respectively. What the study reported, not specific to this receptor: Participants were mostly white British and included more females than males, and it was suggested by the authors that clonal diversity may have been underestimated. Only 5 to 7 AZD1222 recipients were SARS-CoV-2 seropositive at baseline, limiting conclusions about previously exposed vaccinees. Reportedly, almost half of the unique spike-specific TCRs recognized epitopes lying outside the regions that are mutated in the B.1.351 and B.1.1.7 variants. Because no day 14 peak-response samples were available, repertoires were characterized only after the peak T cell response. CD4 TCRs associated with the vaccine covered the entire spike protein, and the dominant responses were in regions 160-218 and 743-854. The 56-69-year group was small, and its depth increase did not reach significance, likely because of low power. After two AZD1222 doses, both the breadth and the depth of spike-specific TCRs were significantly higher than at day 0 and than in MenACWY recipients.

The intended sense of this specimen's time point label: baseline before first vaccination. Sample treatment or condition, as interpreted from the label and publication: meningococcal conjugate vaccine given as trial control. Vaccinee samples came from UK trials COV001 and COV002, including a single-blind randomized controlled phase 2/3 trial of AZD1222 (ChAdOx1 nCoV-19) in healthy adults. Trial participant PBMC samples were collected at day 0 and day 28 after the second dose for TCRbeta chain sequencing. The CDR3 regions of human TCRbeta chains were analyzed by immunosequencing. The paper's data handling went like this. TCRs in the repertoires were matched against a reference library of SARS-CoV-2-specific TCRs that had been generated with the MIRA antigen-specificity platform. Breadth meant the fraction of unique TCRs that were SARS-CoV-2-associated, whereas depth meant the fraction of total T cells that were SARS-CoV-2-associated. Using the MIRA data, each spike-specific TCR was mapped to the spike region that the TCR reacts to and placed in a CD4 or CD8 class. Log10-transformed breadth and depth values were compared by one-way ANOVA with Sidak's multiple comparisons tests. TCRdb stores this immuneACCESS table with in-frame sequences only. Part of the clones is absent; in the studies checked, under half of the shortfall reflects unresolved V genes, and no reason is known for the rest. The DNA gave D and trimming, while V, J and clone size come from that table. For this sample there are about 160,000 clones; under 95% appear just once. The ten largest clones represent around 4% of the sample.

The germline V gene supplies CDR1 SGHRS and CDR2 YFSETQ. V is pruned by 0 bases and J by 1 base, leaving 3 bases of the junction without a gene match. The CDR3, cysteine through phenylalanine, is 15 amino acids long. Only the CDR3 region is kept as DNA, spanning 45 bases read in frame from base 1. This clone was found a few times. There is no known antigen for this receptor. Per-base quality was not reported, and no clone a single base away is much larger than it. This TCR was recovered from an adult in good health. The chain is made from TRBV5-1 and TRBJ2-5; TRBD2 lines up with 7 middle nucleotides. Sequences were derived from peripheral blood, sampled on day 0 of MenACWY control vaccination. Read as DNA, the sequence is TGCGCCAGCAGCTTGGATGGACTAGGCCAAGAGACCCAGTACTTC. Its coded protein is CASSLDGLGQETQYF.